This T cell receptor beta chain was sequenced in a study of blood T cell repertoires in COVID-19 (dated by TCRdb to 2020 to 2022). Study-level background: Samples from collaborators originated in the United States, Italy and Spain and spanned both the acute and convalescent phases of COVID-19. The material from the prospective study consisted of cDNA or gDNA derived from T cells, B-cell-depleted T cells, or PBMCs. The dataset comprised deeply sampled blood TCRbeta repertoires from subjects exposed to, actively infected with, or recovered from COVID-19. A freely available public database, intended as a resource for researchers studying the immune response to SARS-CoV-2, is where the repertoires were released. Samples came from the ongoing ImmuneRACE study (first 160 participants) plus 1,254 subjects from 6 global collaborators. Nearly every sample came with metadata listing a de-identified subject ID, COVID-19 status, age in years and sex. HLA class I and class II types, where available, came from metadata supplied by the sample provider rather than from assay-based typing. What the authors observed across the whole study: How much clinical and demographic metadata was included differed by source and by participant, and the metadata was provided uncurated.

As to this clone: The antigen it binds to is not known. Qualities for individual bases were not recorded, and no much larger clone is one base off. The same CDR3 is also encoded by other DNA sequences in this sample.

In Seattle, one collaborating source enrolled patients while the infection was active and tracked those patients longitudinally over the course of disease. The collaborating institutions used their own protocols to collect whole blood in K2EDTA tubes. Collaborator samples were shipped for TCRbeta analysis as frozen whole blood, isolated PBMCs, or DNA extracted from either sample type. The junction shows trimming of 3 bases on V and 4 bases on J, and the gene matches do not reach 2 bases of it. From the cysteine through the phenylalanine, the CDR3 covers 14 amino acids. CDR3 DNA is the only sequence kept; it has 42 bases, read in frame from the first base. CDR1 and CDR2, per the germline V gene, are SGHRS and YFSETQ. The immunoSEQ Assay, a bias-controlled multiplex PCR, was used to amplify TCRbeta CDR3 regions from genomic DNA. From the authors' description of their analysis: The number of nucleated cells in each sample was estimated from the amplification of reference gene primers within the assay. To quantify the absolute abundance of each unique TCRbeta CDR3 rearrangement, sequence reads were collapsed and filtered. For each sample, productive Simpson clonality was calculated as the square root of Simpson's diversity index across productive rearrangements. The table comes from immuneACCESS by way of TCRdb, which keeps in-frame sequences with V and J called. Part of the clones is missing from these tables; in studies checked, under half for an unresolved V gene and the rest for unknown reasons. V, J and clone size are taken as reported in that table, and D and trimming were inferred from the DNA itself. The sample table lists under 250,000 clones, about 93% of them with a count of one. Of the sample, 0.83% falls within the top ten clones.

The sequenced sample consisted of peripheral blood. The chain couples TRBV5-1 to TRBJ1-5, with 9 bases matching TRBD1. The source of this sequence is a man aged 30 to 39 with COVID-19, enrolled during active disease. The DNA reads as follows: TGCGCCAGCAGCTCGACAGGGGGGAATCAGCCCCAGCATTTT. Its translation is CASSSTGGNQPQHF.